This TCR beta chain was identified in a study of blood T cell repertoires in COVID-19. Study context: Whether acute or convalescent, the COVID-19 samples came from the United States, Italy and Spain.

Germline V gives CDR1 MNHNS, CDR2 SASEGT. With 2 bases clipped from V and 6 bases from J, the junction kept 2 bases outside the gene matches. This CDR3 has 13 residues. Profiling relied on immunoSEQ multiplex PCR, and the TCRdb table lists in-frame clones only, not all of them. The sample holds roughly 100,000 clones, approximately 72% seen once. The chain uses TRBV6-1 and TRBJ1-1, with 8 nucleotides matching TRBD1. This clonotype originated in a woman aged 70-85 years with acute or convalescent COVID-19. Sequenced material: peripheral blood. CDR3 bases: TGTGCCAGCAGTGAAAGGGACAGGCCTGAAGCTTTCTTT. Its translation: CASSERDRPEAFF.